This T cell receptor (beta chain) stems from a study of shared clonotypes between healthy human individuals. Sequenced by immunoSEQ multiplex PCR; TCRdb stores in-frame clones only, minus some. In the table there are hundreds of thousands of clones, around 67% of which are singletons. The ends were cut back, 10 bases at V and 4 bases at J, with 17 bases in the middle. Germline V CDR1 and CDR2: ENHRY, SYGVKD. The CDR3 totals 13 residues. The source material was memory CD4+ T cells sorted from blood. Subset in this sample: CD45RA-negative fraction. This chain uses TRBV10-3 with TRBJ2-7; TRBD1 is a possible D gene (6 bases). This clonotype was obtained from a woman aged 25 to 39 in good health. CDR3 in amino acids: CASEQGQRYEQYF. As DNA, the CDR3 is TGTGCCAGCGAACAGGGACAACGGTACGAGCAGTACTTC.